This entry features one TCR beta chain sequence. Its antigen is currently unknown. The sample originates from a study of T cells in narcolepsy. The table came from immunoSEQ multiplex PCR; TCRdb's copy has only in-frame clones and leaves some out. This table has 36,000 or so clones, approximately 86% appearing once. V was shortened by 5 bases and J by 5 bases, with 15 bases between the two germline ends. The CDR3 runs 14 residues. CDR1 SNHLY and CDR2 FYNNEI come from the germline V gene. Study observations and caveats: Autoreactive HCRT-specific and TRIB2-specific clonotypes were marked in same-patient CSF-versus-blood CD4+ comparisons.

The sequence came from a human donor with narcolepsy. The material sequenced was CD45RA- memory CD4+ T cells from PBMCs. This rearrangement joins TRBV2 to TRBJ1-1, with a possible D match to TRBD1 (5 bases). For the CDR3, the DNA is TGTGCCAGCAGTCCTGACGGGACCGGGACTGAAGCTTTCTTT. It codes for CASSPDGTGTEAFF.